Shown below are 18 T cell receptor beta chains from a single sample sequenced in a study of Graves' ophthalmopathy and Graves' hyperthyroidism. TCR beta CDR3 regions were amplified from RNA transcripts. RT-PCR in the first round used HTBI primers; a second-round multiplex PCR followed. One entry per CDR3 protein, called by TCRdb with MiXCR from the multiplex PCR reads. The repertoire holds 650,000 to 800,000 distinct CDR3 sequences, with under 50% as singletons. Sequencing was done on a sample of peripheral blood. The receptors originated from an adult man with Graves' ophthalmopathy.

Comments on this clonotype: One end of the junction fails to match germline, which may point to a read error. The rearrangement joins TRBV4-2 to TRBJ1-1, with D hard to call. The length of the CDR3 is 16 residues. Germline V gives CDR1 LGHNA, CDR2 YNFKEQ. The CDR3 is CASSQDQVGMNTEASF. CDR3 nucleotides: TGTGCCAGCAGCCAAGATCAAGTAGGAATGAACACTGAAGCTTCCTTT.

This clonotype was picked up many times. This chain links TRBV19 with TRBJ2-5; 7 bases line up with TRBD1. CDR3 size: 13 residues. The germline V gene has CDR1 LNHDA and CDR2 SQIVND (reference sequence). Trimming at V came to 6 bases and at J to 5 bases, leaving 6 bases not matched to a gene. The CDR3 DNA reads as TGTGCCAGTAGCACAGGGGTCCGGGAGACCCAGTACTTC. Translating it yields CASSTGVRETQYF.

The chain is built from TRBV7-2 and TRBJ1-1, with D maybe TRBD1 (6 bases). The V end lost 6 bases, the J end lost 1 base, and 12 bases lay between the germline ends. Looked up from germline, CDR1 is SGHTA and CDR2 is FQGNSA. The CDR3 extends over 14 amino acids. Here the CDR3 DNA reads TGTGCCAGCAGATACAGGGTGACGAACACTGAAGCTTTCTTT. It codes for CASRYRVTNTEAFF.

In this sample, this clonotype turned up a few times. The CDR3 nucleotides are TGCAGTGCTAGGCTACCGACCAGGGGTCCTGAAGCTTTCTTT. Translated: CSARLPTRGPEAFF. The rearrangement joins TRBV20-1 to TRBJ1-1, with a weak D call TRBD1 (6 bases). Germline V CDR1 and CDR2: DFQATT, SNEGSKA (reference sequence). V lost 3 bases and J lost 6, with 17 bases in between. This CDR3 has 14 amino acids.

CDR3 protein: CASSHRQGAGEKLFF. The CDR3 nucleotides are TGTGCCAGCAGCCATCGACAGGGGGCCGGGGAAAAACTGTTTTTT. J is TRBJ1-4 and V is TRBV7-3, with 10 bases matching TRBD1. The germline CDR1 and CDR2 sequences are SGHTA and FQGTGA. The CDR3 contains 15 residues. V dropped 5 bases and J dropped 8; count of bases not matched to a gene: 8.

As for this clonotype: Being one base from a much bigger clone, this may be a read error. CDR3 sequence reads: CAGSVDVRSNTEAFF. Here the CDR3 DNA reads TGTGCCGGCAGCGTAGACGTCCGATCGAACACTGAAGCTTTCTTT. This sequence joins TRBV9 and TRBJ1-1; D unclear. The germline V gene encodes CDR1 SGDLS and CDR2 YYNGEE. This CDR3 is 15 amino acids long.

This clonotype was detected many times. This sequence joins TRBV7-2 and TRBJ2-7; D is unresolved. V shed 2 bases and J shed 1 base, with 9 bases lying between them. CDR1 and CDR2 (germline): SGHTA, FQGNSA. The CDR3 is made up of 14 amino acids. CDR3 protein: CASSLRWQSYEQYF. The DNA of the CDR3 is TGTGCCAGCAGCTTAAGATGGCAATCCTACGAGCAGTACTTC.

This clonotype has at least ten counts. The chain joins TRBV29-1 to TRBJ2-7; perhaps TRBD2 as D (6 bases). CDR3 length: 14 amino acids. Germline V CDR1 and CDR2: SQVTM, ANQGSEA. V was shortened by 4 bases and J by 5 bases, with 18 bases between the two germline ends. DNA of the CDR3: TGCAGCGTTGTTCTAGCGAATAATCGGGACGAGCAGTACTTC. Protein sequence: CSVVLANNRDEQYF.

This clonotype was seen a handful of times. The chain links TRBV4-1 to TRBJ2-5; 8 bases line up with TRBD2. J was trimmed by 4 bases and V by 1 base; bases with no gene match: 8. The CDR3 runs to 16 residues. CDR1 is MGHRA and CDR2 is YSYEKL in the germline V gene. CDR3 sequence (DNA): TGCGCCAGCAGCCAAGGAATCCGGGGGGGCCGAGAGACCCAGTACTTC. Translated, it gives CASSQGIRGGRETQYF.

The chain recombines TRBV25-1 with TRBJ2-3; 7 nucleotides line up with TRBD2. Germline assignment: CDR1 MGHDK and CDR2 SYGVNS. CDR3 length: 14 amino acids. V shed 3 bases, J shed 2 bases, and the junction held 2 bases outside the gene matches. The CDR3 region is CASSEGDYTDTQYF. The CDR3 coding sequence is TGTGCCAGCAGTGAGGGGGACTACACAGATACGCAGTATTTT.

Ten or more counts support this clonotype. CDR3 protein: CASSPRDSMNTEAFF. The CDR3, as DNA: TGTGCCAGCAGCCCCCGGGACTCCATGAACACTGAAGCTTTCTTT. The genes are TRBV7-9 and TRBJ1-1; D might be TRBD1 (5 bases). Germline CDR1 SEHNR, CDR2 FQNEAQ (reference sequence). V was pared by 5 bases and J by 0 bases, with 13 bases between. The CDR3 is 15 residues long.

V usage is TRBV11-2 and J usage is TRBJ2-6; D may match TRBD1 or TRBD2 (5 bases each). The V gene's germline CDR1 is SGHAT and CDR2 FQNNGV. Trimming removed 11 bases from V and 0 bases from J, with 20 bases in between. This CDR3 region has 17 residues. The DNA of the CDR3 is TGTGCCTGGATGAGGGGCCGGGTCACCTCTGGGGCCAACGTCCTGACTTTC. This translates into CAWMRGRVTSGANVLTF.

V and J are TRBV7-2 and TRBJ2-2; D may match TRBD1 or TRBD2 (5 bases each). The V end was cut by 3 bases, the J end by 2 bases, with 19 bases between. The CDR3 contains 18 residues. Germline V gives CDR1 SGHTA, CDR2 FQGNSA. CDR3: CASSLGVLSDGNTGELFF. The CDR3 DNA is TGTGCCAGCAGCTTGGGGGTCCTCTCCGACGGAAACACCGGGGAGCTGTTTTTT.

The chain uses TRBV2 and TRBJ1-5; D remains unclear. V gave up 4 bases and J gave up 14 bases, with 21 bases separating them. Germline V gene lookup returns CDR1 SNHLY and CDR2 FYNNEI. This CDR3 is 14 amino acids long. This CDR3 is CASSALLAGGREHF. The CDR3 DNA reads TGTGCCAGCAGTGCCCTACTAGCGGGAGGACGCGAGCATTTT.

The chain uses TRBV12-5 and TRBJ2-3; no firm D call. The CDR3 covers 16 residues. Germline CDR1 reads LGHNT; CDR2 reads FRNRAP. Trimming stripped 0 bases from V and 2 bases from J, with 12 bases between. The CDR3 spells CASGLVGLTPTDTQYF. In nucleotides, the CDR3 is TGTGCTAGTGGTTTGGTAGGGCTCACCCCCACAGATACGCAGTATTTT.

V gene TRBV7-2 combines with J gene TRBJ2-5; 7 bases are shared with TRBD2. The CDR3 runs 15 residues. Germline values: CDR1 SGHTA, CDR2 FQGNSA. After removal of 2 bases from V and 6 bases from J, the junction contained 9 bases not matched to a gene. For the CDR3, the DNA is TGTGCCAGCAGCTTACCCGCAGCGGGGCGTAAGACCCAGTACTTC. The encoded protein is CASSLPAAGRKTQYF.

The chain recombines TRBV10-3 with TRBJ2-7; 9 positions agree with TRBD2. The DNA end is a closer match to TRBJ2-1, so the J assignment may be wrong. The length of the CDR3 is 16 residues. Germline V gene lookup returns CDR1 ENHRY and CDR2 SYGVKD. The CDR3 here is CAISESGSGSYNEQFF. The CDR3 coding sequence is TGTGCCATCAGTGAGTCGGGTAGCGGGAGCTACAATGAGCAGTTCTTC.

This chain uses TRBV12-3 or TRBV12-4 with TRBJ1-2, with 9 bases that match TRBD1. The CDR3 runs 13 residues. The CDR3 spells CARGGDRDYGYTF. CDR3 sequence (DNA): TGTGCTAGAGGAGGGGACAGGGACTATGGCTACACCTTC.